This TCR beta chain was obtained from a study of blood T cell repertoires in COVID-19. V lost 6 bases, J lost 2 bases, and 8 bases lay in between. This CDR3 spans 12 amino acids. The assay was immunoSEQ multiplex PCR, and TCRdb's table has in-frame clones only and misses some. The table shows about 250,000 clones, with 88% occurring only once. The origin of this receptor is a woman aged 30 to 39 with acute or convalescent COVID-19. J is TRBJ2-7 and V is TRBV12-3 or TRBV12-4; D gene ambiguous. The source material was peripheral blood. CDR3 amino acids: CASRLSTYEQYF. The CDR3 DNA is TGTGCCAGCAGACTAAGTACCTACGAGCAGTACTTC.